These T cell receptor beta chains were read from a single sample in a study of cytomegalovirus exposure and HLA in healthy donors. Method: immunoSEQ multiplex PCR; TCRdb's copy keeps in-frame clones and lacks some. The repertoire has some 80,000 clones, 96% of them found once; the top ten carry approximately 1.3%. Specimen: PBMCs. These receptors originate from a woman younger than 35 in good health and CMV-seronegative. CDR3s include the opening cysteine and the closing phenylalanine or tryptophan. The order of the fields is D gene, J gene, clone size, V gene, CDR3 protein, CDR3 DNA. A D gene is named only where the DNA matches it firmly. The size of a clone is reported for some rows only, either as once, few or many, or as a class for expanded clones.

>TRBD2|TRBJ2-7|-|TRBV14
CASSLSGRAYEQYF
TGTGCCAGCAGCCTTAGCGGGAGGGCTTACGAGCAGTACTTC
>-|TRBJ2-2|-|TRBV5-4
CASSPPAGGDTGELFF
TGTGCCAGCAGCCCGCCGGCGGGCGGGGACACCGGGGAGCTGTTTTTT
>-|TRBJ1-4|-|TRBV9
CASSVEGTPFEKLFF
TGTGCCAGCAGTGTCGAGGGGACACCTTTTGAAAAACTGTTTTTT
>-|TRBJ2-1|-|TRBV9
CASSVVGSEQFF
TGTGCCAGCAGCGTAGTGGGCAGTGAGCAGTTCTTC
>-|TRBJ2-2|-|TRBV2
CASTENTGELFF
TGTGCCAGCACAGAGAACACCGGGGAGCTGTTTTTT
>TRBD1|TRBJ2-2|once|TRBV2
CASTGTANTGELFF
TGTGCCAGCACCGGGACAGCGAACACCGGGGAGCTGTTTTTT
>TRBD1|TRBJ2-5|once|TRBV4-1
CASSQTGTAQETQYF
TGCGCCAGCAGCCAAACCGGGACAGCGCAAGAGACCCAGTACTTC
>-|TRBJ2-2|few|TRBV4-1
CASSLTPANTGELFF
TGCGCCAGCAGCCTTACACCAGCGAACACCGGGGAGCTGTTTTTT
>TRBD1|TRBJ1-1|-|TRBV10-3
CAISDRESRQGKPEAFF
TGTGCCATCAGTGATCGCGAATCCCGACAGGGAAAACCTGAAGCTTTCTTT
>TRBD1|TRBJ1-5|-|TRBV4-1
CASSGTGISPQHF
TGCGCCAGCAGCGGGACAGGAATCAGCCCCCAGCATTTT
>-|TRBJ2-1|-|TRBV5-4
CASSFRAGEHEQFF
TGTGCCAGCAGCTTTAGGGCAGGGGAGCATGAGCAGTTCTTC
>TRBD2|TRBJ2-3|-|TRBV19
CASSIRLAGVTDTQYF
TGTGCCAGTAGTATAAGACTAGCGGGAGTTACAGATACGCAGTATTTT
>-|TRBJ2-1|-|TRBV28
CASRAGAYNEQFF
TGTGCCAGCAGGGCGGGGGCTTACAATGAGCAGTTCTTC
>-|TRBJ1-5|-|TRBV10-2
CASSEGSGQGLVGNQPQHF
TGCGCCAGCAGTGAAGGGAGTGGGCAGGGGCTCGTGGGCAATCAGCCCCAGCATTTT
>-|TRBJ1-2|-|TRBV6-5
CASSSMFGGIYGYTF
TGTGCCAGCAGCAGTATGTTCGGGGGGATATATGGCTACACCTTC
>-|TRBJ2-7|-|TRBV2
CASSASMVQAHEQYF
TGTGCCAGCAGTGCCTCTATGGTGCAAGCCCACGAGCAGTACTTC
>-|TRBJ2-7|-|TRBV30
CAWMGGPRPYEQYF
TGTGCATGGATGGGGGGGCCACGACCCTACGAGCAGTACTTC